A single sample gave rise to the 27 T cell receptor beta chains below, sequenced in a study of tumor-infiltrating lymphocytes in oesophageal squamous cell carcinoma. TCRdb reprocessed the PCR reads with MiXCR, giving one entry per CDR3 protein. The sample comprises about 10,000 distinct CDR3 sequences, approximately 61% of which are singletons, and roughly 29% rests with the top ten. Sequenced material: esophageal tumor tissue. These receptors were taken from a female donor with esophageal squamous cell carcinoma.

This rearrangement joins TRBV6-8 to TRBJ2-5, with D possibly TRBD2 on 5 matching bases. The DNA end is a closer match to TRBJ2-1, so the J assignment may be wrong. Germline values: CDR1 MNHGY, CDR2 SAAAGT. The length of the CDR3 is 14 residues. CDR3 sequence (DNA): TGTGCCAGCAGTTACGTTGGAGGAGTGAATGAGCAGTTCTTC. Translating it yields CASSYVGGVNEQFF.

The V and J genes are TRBV9 and TRBJ2-1; D is possibly TRBD2 (5 bases). This CDR3 region has 14 residues. Trimming took 3 bases from V and 8 from J, leaving 15 bases between them. Germline values: CDR1 SGDLS, CDR2 YYNGEE. CDR3 sequence: CASSAPTRNDEQFF. The CDR3, as DNA: TGTGCCAGCAGCGCCCCTACTAGGAACGATGAGCAGTTCTTC.

This clonotype was counted only a few times. V and J are TRBV7-2 and TRBJ2-5; D is possibly TRBD1 (5 bases). Deletions cut 5 bases from V and 4 bases from J, with 17 bases between. Germline V gives CDR1 SGHTA, CDR2 FQGNSA. This CDR3 spans 15 amino acids. Here the CDR3 DNA reads TGTGCCAGCAGCCCCCTAGGGGCCTGGGGAGAGACCCAGTACTTC. It yields the protein CASSPLGAWGETQYF.

Here the CDR3 reads CASSEGTSGTGTQYF. The CDR3 DNA reads as TGTGCCAGCAGTGAGGGGACTAGCGGGACAGGGACCCAGTACTTC. This chain uses TRBV27 with TRBJ2-5; TRBD2 matches 13 bases. The CDR3 totals 15 residues. Germline V gene sequence: CDR1 MNHEY, CDR2 SMNVEV (reference sequence). Trimming took 5 bases from V and 7 from J; bases not matched to a gene: 7.

Remarks on this clonotype: A read error may produce the germline difference seen at one junction end. This sequence joins TRBV11-2 and TRBJ2-7; D perhaps matches TRBD2 (6 bases). Germline values: CDR1 SGHAT, CDR2 FQNNGV. The CDR3 contains 11 residues. The DNA for the CDR3 is TGTGCCAGCAGCTTAGATTCGGGAGTAGTTTTC. The encoded protein is CASSLDSGVVF.

The gene calls are TRBV6-1 and TRBJ2-1, with 9 bases identical to TRBD1. This CDR3 spans 16 amino acids. Germline assignment: CDR1 MNHNS and CDR2 SASEGT. Trimming took 6 bases from V and 6 from J; bases not matched to a gene: 12. Here the CDR3 DNA reads TGTGCCAGCAGAGTTACGGGGACAGGGAGGTTCAATGAGCAGTTCTTC. Amino acids: CASRVTGTGRFNEQFF.

This clonotype was seen a few times. This sequence joins TRBV6-1 and TRBJ2-5; D not certain. Germline V lookup: CDR1 MNHNS, CDR2 SASEGT. V shed 6 bases and J shed 5 bases, with 4 bases lying between them. The CDR3 consists of 10 residues. CDR3 nucleotides: TGTGCCAGCAGAGGGGAGACCCAGTACTTC. Translation gives CASRGETQYF.

This clonotype was seen more than once but under ten times. The chain joins TRBV7-2 to TRBJ2-1; 11 bases are a match to TRBD2. Losses at the gene ends were 4 bases for V and 3 bases for J; bases not matched to a gene: 8. The CDR3 loop spans 17 amino acids. Germline CDR1 and CDR2: SGHTA and FQGNSA. The CDR3: CASSSLEGLAVYNEQFF. As DNA, the CDR3 is TGTGCCAGCAGCTCCTTGGAGGGACTAGCGGTCTACAATGAGCAGTTCTTC.

This clonotype was found a few times. This sequence joins TRBV7-6 and TRBJ2-4; either TRBD1 or TRBD2 may supply D (5 bases each). TRBJ2-1 matches the DNA end more closely, so the J call is doubtful. This CDR3 region has 14 residues. Germline loops: CDR1 SGHVS, CDR2 FNYEAQ. DNA for the CDR3: TGTGCCAGCAGCTTAGGGGGGAGTAGGAATGAGCAGTTCTTC. Its protein is CASSLGGSRNEQFF.

The J gene is TRBJ2-7, the V gene TRBV7-2; a possible D gene is TRBD2 (6 bases). V was cut by 5 bases and J by 10 bases, with 21 bases left in between. CDR3 length: 14 residues. Germline CDR1 and CDR2: SGHTA and FQGNSA. The CDR3 sequence: CASSGTGTRLAQYF. CDR3 in DNA: TGTGCCAGCAGCGGAACCGGGACTCGTTTGGCCCAGTACTTC. Full variable domain (missing parts from reference TRBV7-2 and TRBJ2-7): GAGVSQSPSNKVTEKGKDVELRCDPISGHTALYWYRQSLGQGLEFLIYFQGNSAPDKSGLPSDRFSAERTGGSVSTLTIQRTQQEDSAVYLCASSGTGTRLAQYFGPGTRLTVT.

The chain joins TRBV18 to TRBJ2-5; a possible D gene is TRBD2 (6 bases). The DNA end is a closer match to TRBJ2-1, so the J assignment may be wrong. CDR3 size: 15 residues. Germline lookup yields CDR1 KGHSH and CDR2 LQKENI. As DNA, the CDR3 is TGTGCCAGCTCACTTTCTCCGGGAGAGAACAATGAGCAGTTCTTC. Its protein is CASSLSPGENNEQFF.

This clonotype is labeled medium-sized. This may be a read error: a much more frequent sequence differs by one nucleotide. This chain's CDR3 is CASSLGSSGGHNEQYF. The CDR3 nucleotides read TGTGCCAGCAGCTTAGGATCTAGCGGGGGACACAATGAGCAGTACTTC. This chain links TRBV7-3 with TRBJ2-7; 10 bases match TRBD2. Losses at the gene ends were 2 bases for V and 7 bases for J; bases not matched to a gene: 11. Per the germline V gene, CDR1 is SGHTA and CDR2 is FQGTGA. The CDR3 contains 16 residues. Full variable domain (outside the CDR3, taken from reference TRBV7-3 and TRBJ2-7): GAGVSQTPSNKVTEKGKYVELRCDPISGHTALYWYRQSLGQGPEFLIYFQGTGAADDSGLPNDRFFAVRPEGSVSTLKIQRTERGDSAVYLCASSLGSSGGHNEQYFGPGTRLTVT.

This clonotype was detected only a few times. The chain joins TRBV7-2 to TRBJ2-3; either TRBD1 or TRBD2 may fit D (5 bases each). The J call may be mistaken, given a closer DNA end match to TRBJ2-7. There are 11 residues in the CDR3. CDR1 SGHTA and CDR2 FQGNSA come from the germline V gene. The CDR3 is CASSLGVGQYF. CDR3 nucleotide sequence: TGTGCCAGCAGCTTGGGGGTTGGGCAGTACTTC.

This chain links TRBV7-2 with TRBJ2-1, with unresolved D. CDR3 length equals 16 residues. The V end was cut by 1 base, the J end by 4 bases, with 14 bases between. The germline V gene encodes CDR1 SGHTA and CDR2 FQGNSA. The CDR3 reads CASSLENTVRYNEQFF. The CDR3 bases are TGTGCCAGCAGCTTAGAGAACACAGTAAGGTACAATGAGCAGTTCTTC.

A single count supports this clonotype. The genes are TRBV6-1 and TRBJ2-1, with TRBD1 identical over 7 bases. The ends lost 5 bases at V and 6 bases at J; junction bases unmatched: 13. CDR3 size: 16 residues. Germline V CDR1 and CDR2: MNHNS, SASEGT. The CDR3 spells CASSRQGLMLGNEQFF. Written as DNA, the CDR3 is TGTGCCAGCAGTAGACAGGGATTGATGTTGGGCAATGAGCAGTTCTTC.

Worth noting for this clonotype: A read error may account for a junction end that differs from germline. The CDR3 spells CATSDSRELYF. In DNA form, the CDR3 reads TGTGCCACCAGTGATTCCAGGGAGCTGTATTTT. This chain links TRBV24-1 with TRBJ2-5; the D gene could be TRBD1 or TRBD2 (5 bases each). The CDR3 sequence is 11 residues long. Germline assignment: CDR1 KGHDR and CDR2 SFDVKD.

As concerns this clonotype: Given a much more abundant clone one base away, this may be a read error. The chain employs TRBV7-8 and TRBJ2-1; either TRBD1 or TRBD2 may supply D (5 bases each). The CDR3 contains 15 residues. Germline V gives CDR1 SGHVS, CDR2 FQNEAQ. With 7 bases removed from V and 10 bases from J, the gap between germline ends came to 23 bases. The CDR3 reads CASTGFQGPSYEQFF. The CDR3 bases are TGTGCCAGCACCGGTTTTCAGGGACCCTCCTACGAGCAGTTCTTC.

This clonotype was seen just once. The chain carries TRBV12-3 or TRBV12-4 and TRBJ2-1; no definite D call. CDR3 length: 13 amino acids. Trimming removed 6 bases from V and 3 bases from J, with 9 bases in between. CDR3 residues: CASRKDNYNEQFF. The DNA of the CDR3 is TGTGCCAGCAGGAAAGACAACTACAATGAGCAGTTCTTC.

The table lists this clonotype with many counts. The conserved closing phenylalanine or tryptophan is absent in this CDR3, likely reflecting a read error. The DNA is left out, because the CDR3 cannot be placed on it with certainty; the CDR3 is given as TCRdb lists it. This CDR3 is CASSLRLAATG. The V call is TRBV7-8, the J call TRBJ2-7; the table calls TRBD2, which could not be checked here. The CDR3 contains 11 residues when both ends are counted. Germline V gene data show CDR1 as SGHVS and CDR2 as FQNEAQ.

J is TRBJ2-4 and V is TRBV6-6, with unresolved D. The J call may be incorrect, as the DNA end agrees better with TRBJ1-2. This CDR3 spans 11 amino acids. Germline CDR1 reads MNHNY; CDR2 reads SVGAGI (reference sequence). The DNA of the CDR3 is TGTGCCAGCTGTGATCAGAGCGGCTACACCTTC. Translating it yields CASCDQSGYTF.

With regard to this clonotype: Sequence at one end of the junction differs from germline and may be a read error. The chain has TRBV7-2 and TRBJ2-5; D uncertain. There are 15 residues in the CDR3. CDR1 is SGHTA, CDR2 FQGNSA, per germline. CDR3 loop: CASSTQTITYNELFF. CDR3 nucleotides: TGTGCCAGCAGCACCCAGACAATTACCTACAATGAGCTGTTCTTC. The whole variable domain, remainder taken from reference TRBV7-2 and TRBJ2-5, is GAGVSQSPSNKVTEKGKDVELRCDPISGHTALYWYRQSLGQGLEFLIYFQGNSAPDKSGLPSDRFSAERTGGSVSTLTIQRTQQEDSAVYLCASSTQTITYNELFFGPGTRLLVL.

This clonotype is categorized as medium-sized. The junction departs from germline at one end; a sequencing error may be responsible. The V call is TRBV7-7, the J call TRBJ2-1; no reliable D call. Germline values: CDR1 SSHAT, CDR2 FNYEAQ (reference sequence). CDR3 size: 13 residues. The CDR3 reads CASSLESNNEQFF. CDR3 bases: TGTGCTAGCAGCTTAGAATCCAACAATGAGCAGTTCTTC.

The count of this clonotype is one. This chain joins TRBV7-1 and TRBJ2-3, with TRBD2 matching over 12 bases. TRBV7-1 is placed among ORFs of uncertain function. The CDR3 has 18 residues. Trimming at V came to 2 bases and at J to 4 bases, leaving 10 bases not matched to a gene. CDR3 residues: CASSSTSTSGRGPDTQYF. The DNA of the CDR3 is TGTGCCAGCAGCTCAACGTCGACTAGCGGGAGAGGCCCAGATACGCAGTATTTT.

The table lists this clonotype with a few counts. An end of the junction does not agree with germline; a read error may underlie this. The chain recombines TRBV7-2 with TRBJ2-7; 10 nucleotides match TRBD2. CDR3 length: 16 amino acids. Per germline, CDR1 SGHTA and CDR2 FQGNSA. CDR3 residues: CASSLASTSGTGELYF. The CDR3 DNA reads as TGTGCCAGCAGCTTAGCGTCTACTAGCGGGACCGGGGAGCTGTACTTC.

This clonotype appeared a few times. The chain is built from TRBV7-2 and TRBJ2-5; 7 bases agree with TRBD1. The CDR3 is 16 residues long. Germline V lookup: CDR1 SGHTA, CDR2 FQGNSA. V shed 5 bases, J shed 2 bases, and the junction held 11 bases outside the gene matches. This CDR3 reads CASSAYRGGWQETQYF. The CDR3 DNA sequence: TGTGCCAGCAGCGCGTACAGGGGCGGGTGGCAAGAGACCCAGTACTTC.

The chain joins TRBV6-5 to TRBJ2-3; TRBD1 agrees at 9 bases. The last part of the DNA fits TRBJ2-1 better; the J call may be wrong. This CDR3 has 14 amino acids. Germline V gene lookup returns CDR1 MNHEY and CDR2 SVGAGI. Here the CDR3 reads CASRSGTGYREQFF. In DNA, the CDR3 is TGTGCCAGCAGGTCGGGGACAGGGTATCGTGAGCAGTTCTTC.

The CDR3 protein is CASSVSPGPNTEAFF. CDR3 sequence (DNA): TGCGCCAGCAGTGTATCGCCGGGCCCTAACACTGAAGCTTTCTTT. V and J are TRBV10-1 and TRBJ1-1, with D hard to call. The V gene lost 4 bases and the J gene lost 2 bases, with 14 bases spanning the gap. The CDR3 extends over 15 amino acids. Germline loops: CDR1 WNHNN, CDR2 SYGVQD (reference sequence).